These 31 T cell receptor beta chains originate from one sample sequenced in a study of shared clonotypes between healthy human individuals. The assay was immunoSEQ multiplex PCR, and TCRdb's table has in-frame clones only and misses some. The sample includes about 2.4 million clones, approximately 90% of them seen just once. The specimen sequenced was naive CD4+ T cells sorted from blood. As for subset: CD45RA+ positively selected. The receptor set was obtained from a man younger than 30 in good health.

The V gene is TRBV29-1, the J gene TRBJ2-2; TRBD1 is a possible D gene (6 bases). CDR1 is SQVTM and CDR2 is ANQGSEA in the germline V gene. The CDR3 totals 14 residues. V was trimmed by 4 bases and J by 0 bases, leaving 9 bases between them. CDR3 nucleotide sequence: TGCAGCGTTGGAGGACAGACGAACACCGGGGAGCTGTTTTTT. Translation: CSVGGQTNTGELFF.

The chain recombines TRBV7-6 with TRBJ2-7, with 11 bases aligning to TRBD2. The CDR3 runs 15 residues. Germline-derived CDR1 and CDR2 are SGHVS and FNYEAQ. Germline trimming cut 6 bases from V and 0 bases from J; bases unmatched to any gene: 4. The DNA of the CDR3 is TGTGCCAGCAGAAGGACTAGCGGGTCCTCCTACGAGCAGTACTTC. The encoded protein is CASRRTSGSSYEQYF.

On this clone itself: Other DNA sequences in this specimen translate into the identical CDR3. The chain couples TRBV15 to TRBJ2-7; a possible D gene is TRBD2 (6 bases). Trimming removed 1 base from V and 2 bases from J, with 9 bases in between. Germline V gene lookup returns CDR1 LNHNV and CDR2 YYDKDF (reference sequence). The CDR3 has 14 residues. The CDR3 DNA follows: TGTGCCACCAGCAGAGGGACGGGAGCCTACGAGCAGTACTTC. Residues: CATSRGTGAYEQYF.

With regard to this clone: Other DNA sequences in this specimen translate into the identical CDR3. The chain has TRBV30 and TRBJ2-2; D gene unclear. V was cut by 1 base and J by 4 bases, with 4 bases left in between. The CDR3 length is 12 residues. Germline V CDR1 and CDR2: GTSNPN, SVGIG (reference sequence). The CDR3 bases are TGTGCCTGGAGTGACAGCACCGGGGAGCTGTTTTTT. Translated, it gives CAWSDSTGELFF.

V and J are TRBV23-1 and TRBJ2-4, with 9 bases fitting TRBD2. TRBV23-1 falls under the ORF class, with uncertain function. The CDR3 has 16 amino acids. V gave up 0 bases and J gave up 3 bases; unmatched junction bases: 3. For the CDR3, the DNA is TGCGCCAGCAGTCAATCGCCAGCGGGGGGCAAAAACATTCAGTACTTC. It specifies CASSQSPAGGKNIQYF.

The rearrangement joins TRBV6-5 to TRBJ1-2; TRBD1 is a possible D gene (5 bases). The germline V gene has CDR1 MNHEY and CDR2 SVGAGI. This CDR3 spans 14 amino acids. V dropped 0 bases and J dropped 5 bases, with 10 bases sitting between them. The CDR3 is CASSYSGTLYGYTF. For the CDR3, the DNA is TGTGCCAGCAGTTACTCCGGGACGTTATATGGCTACACCTTC.

V and J are TRBV5-6 and TRBJ1-2; 9 nucleotides match TRBD1. CDR1 is SGHDT and CDR2 is YYEEEE in the germline V gene. This CDR3 contains 14 residues. With 4 bases clipped from V and 6 bases from J, the junction kept 7 bases outside the gene matches. In nucleotides, the CDR3 is TGTGCCAGCAGCGGGGGACAGGGATCTAATGGCTACACCTTC. Amino acid sequence: CASSGGQGSNGYTF.

This sequence joins TRBV5-1 and TRBJ2-7; possibly TRBD1 for D (5 bases). The CDR3 spans 14 residues. Germline CDR1 is SGHRS and CDR2 is YFSETQ. Trimming took 0 bases from V and 4 from J, leaving 11 bases between them. CDR3 protein: CASSLAGKGYEQYF. CDR3 nucleotide sequence: TGCGCCAGCAGCTTGGCAGGCAAGGGGTACGAGCAGTACTTC.

In its sample, this clone was seen once. The rearrangement joins TRBV5-1 to TRBJ1-4, with TRBD1 matching 9 bases. The CDR3 length is 15 residues. Germline CDR1 and CDR2: SGHRS and YFSETQ. Losses at the gene ends were 4 bases for V and 8 bases for J; bases not matched to a gene: 9. CDR3 sequence reads: CASSGGRTGDEKLFF. The CDR3 DNA reads as TGCGCCAGCAGCGGGGGTAGGACAGGGGACGAAAAACTGTTTTTT.

V gene TRBV5-1 combines with J gene TRBJ1-2; 8 bases line up with TRBD1. Trimming took 4 bases from V and 2 from J; bases not matched to a gene: 7. The CDR3 has 15 amino acids. Per the germline V gene, CDR1 is SGHRS and CDR2 is YFSETQ. CDR3 DNA: TGCGCCAGCAGCGGCGGACAGGGAACGAACTATGGCTACACCTTC. This codes for CASSGGQGTNYGYTF.

J is TRBJ2-7 and V is TRBV25-1; D unclear. Looked up from germline, CDR1 is MGHDK and CDR2 is SYGVNS. V dropped 1 base and J dropped 0 bases, with 7 bases sitting between them. This CDR3 is 14 amino acids long. The CDR3 DNA sequence: TGTGCCAGCAGTGAATCGGGCCGCTCCTACGAGCAGTACTTC. Translated, it gives CASSESGRSYEQYF.

V is TRBV5-4 and J is TRBJ2-3, with 10 bases aligning to TRBD2. The CDR3 has 17 amino acids. V trimming: 2 bases; J trimming: 0 bases; junction bases outside the gene matches: 6. The V gene's germline CDR1 is SGHNT and CDR2 YYREEE (reference sequence). CDR3 bases: TGTGCCAGCAGCTTAGGTAGCGGGGGGTCTAGCACAGATACGCAGTATTTT. Amino acid sequence: CASSLGSGGSSTDTQYF.

In the case of this clone: Distinct nucleotide sequences in the sample also encode this CDR3. This rearrangement joins TRBV2 to TRBJ2-3; 9 bases align to TRBD1. CDR1 is SNHLY and CDR2 is FYNNEI in the germline V gene. The junction had 4 bases not matched to a gene; V was cut back by 4 bases and J by 2 bases. The CDR3 contains 15 residues. The CDR3 spells CASSAGTGTTDTQYF. The CDR3 DNA follows: TGTGCCAGCAGTGCGGGGACAGGGACCACAGATACGCAGTATTTT.

The rearrangement uses TRBV5-1 and TRBJ2-3, with 12 bases matching TRBD2. V lost 0 bases to trimming and J lost 0 bases; unmatched junction nucleotides: 8. This CDR3 is built from 19 residues. CDR1 is SGHRS and CDR2 is YFSETQ in the germline V gene. CDR3 nucleotides: TGCGCCAGCAGCTTGGGGACTAGCGGGGCCTGGGTTAGCACAGATACGCAGTATTTT. It specifies CASSLGTSGAWVSTDTQYF.

V gene TRBV5-6 combines with J gene TRBJ1-3, with 7 nucleotides matching TRBD1. CDR3 length: 15 amino acids. Trimming took 5 bases from V and 2 from J; bases not matched to a gene: 7. Germline lookup yields CDR1 SGHDT and CDR2 YYEEEE. CDR3 region: CASRPTGNTGNTIYF. CDR3 DNA: TGTGCCAGCAGACCGACAGGGAATACTGGAAACACCATATATTTT.

The chain links TRBV6-1 to TRBJ2-5; D could derive from TRBD1 or TRBD2 (7 bases each). This CDR3 is built from 14 residues. Germline loops: CDR1 MNHNS, CDR2 SASEGT. Deletions cut 4 bases from V and 5 bases from J, with 14 bases between. CDR3 coding DNA: TGTGCCAGCAGTGGACAGGGAGGGCCGGAGACCCAGTACTTC. Protein sequence: CASSGQGGPETQYF.

The rearrangement links TRBV5-6 to TRBJ1-5; perhaps TRBD1 as D (6 bases). From germline, CDR1 is SGHDT and CDR2 YYEEEE. The CDR3 is 14 amino acids. The V end was cut by 4 bases, the J end by 7 bases, with 15 bases between. CDR3 coding DNA: TGTGCCAGCAGCCTTAACAGGGAGGGGCAGCCCCAGCATTTT. The encoded protein is CASSLNREGQPQHF.

The CDR3 region is CASSKTGGVAGELFF. The CDR3 DNA reads TGTGCCAGCAGTAAGACAGGGGGGGTCGCCGGGGAGCTGTTTTTT. V gene TRBV6-1 combines with J gene TRBJ2-2; the match to TRBD1 covers 9 bases. Germline CDR1 is MNHNS and CDR2 is SASEGT. J gave up 6 bases and V 5 bases, and 7 bases lay outside the gene matches. There are 15 residues in the CDR3.

The genes are TRBV19 and TRBJ2-3; no clear D gene. This CDR3 spans 15 amino acids. Germline loops: CDR1 LNHDA, CDR2 SQIVND (reference sequence). Trimming took 3 bases from V and 0 from J, leaving 10 bases between them. The DNA of the CDR3 is TGTGCCAGTAGTATGCGACAAGGCAGCACAGATACGCAGTATTTT. Translation gives CASSMRQGSTDTQYF.

The chain carries TRBV5-4 and TRBJ1-2, with D possibly matching TRBD1 (5 bases). CDR1 is SGHNT and CDR2 is YYREEE in the germline V gene (reference sequence). V lost 4 bases to trimming and J lost 3 bases, with 16 bases between them. This CDR3 comprises 15 residues. This CDR3 reads CASSDPTRGYYGYTF. CDR3 DNA: TGTGCCAGCAGCGACCCAACCCGGGGGTACTATGGCTACACCTTC.

This chain uses TRBV14 with TRBJ2-3, with 7 bases matching TRBD2. Trimming removed 4 bases from V and 1 base from J; junction bases left unmatched: 14. The germline V gene has CDR1 SGHDN and CDR2 FVKESK. The CDR3 has 18 amino acids. For the CDR3, the DNA is TGTGCCAGCAGCCTATCGGGACTACAAGGTGTGGGCACAGATACGCAGTATTTT. It translates to CASSLSGLQGVGTDTQYF. Full variable domain (outside the CDR3, taken from reference TRBV14 and TRBJ2-3): EAGVTQFPSHSVIEKGQTVTLRCDPISGHDNLYWYRRVMGKEIKFLLHFVKESKQDESGMPNNRFLAERTGGTYSTLKVQPAELEDSGVYFCASSLSGLQGVGTDTQYFGPGTRLTVL.

V usage is TRBV5-1 and J usage is TRBJ1-6, with TRBD1 matching 9 bases. The CDR3 sequence is 19 residues long. V shed 2 bases, J shed 7 bases, and the junction held 16 bases outside the gene matches. Germline V gene sequence: CDR1 SGHRS, CDR2 YFSETQ. The CDR3 is CASSFTGTGLGVGNSPLHF. CDR3 in DNA: TGCGCCAGCAGCTTCACCGGGACAGGGCTCGGTGTGGGAAATTCACCCCTCCACTTT.

This chain connects TRBV5-4 to TRBJ1-1; D unresolved. Germline loops: CDR1 SGHNT, CDR2 YYREEE (reference sequence). The CDR3 spans 15 residues. V gave up 4 bases and J gave up 0 bases, with 13 bases separating them. This chain's CDR3 is CASSPMVGVNTEAFF. CDR3 sequence (DNA): TGTGCCAGCAGCCCCATGGTAGGAGTGAACACTGAAGCTTTCTTT.

V usage is TRBV25-1 and J usage is TRBJ1-2; D unclear. Per the germline V gene, CDR1 is MGHDK and CDR2 is SYGVNS. CDR3 size: 14 residues. Between the trimmed V and J ends, which lost 4 bases and 7 bases, there was a span of 16 bases. The CDR3 region is CASSGPGAKPGYTF. CDR3 in DNA: TGTGCCAGCAGTGGCCCAGGTGCTAAGCCTGGCTACACCTTC.

The V gene is TRBV5-6, the J gene TRBJ1-6, with 9 bases identical to TRBD1. Losses at the gene ends were 4 bases for V and 8 bases for J; bases not matched to a gene: 7. The germline V gene has CDR1 SGHDT and CDR2 YYEEEE. This CDR3 is 15 amino acids long. CDR3 sequence: CASSAPGQGHSPLHF. The DNA of the CDR3 is TGTGCCAGCAGCGCGCCAGGACAGGGGCATTCACCCCTCCACTTT.

The V gene is TRBV10-2, the J gene TRBJ2-4, with unresolved D. Per the germline V gene, CDR1 is WSHSY and CDR2 is SAAADI. The CDR3 contains 14 residues. V was trimmed by 0 bases and J by 1 base, leaving 4 bases between them. CDR3 sequence reads: CASSESGAKNIQYF. As DNA, the CDR3 is TGCGCCAGCAGTGAGTCCGGGGCCAAAAACATTCAGTACTTC.

CDR3 nucleotide sequence: TGTGCCAGTAGTATAGGGGAGTTAATCGCCGGGGAGCTGTTTTTT. Amino acid sequence: CASSIGELIAGELFF. The V and J genes are TRBV19 and TRBJ2-2, with a tentative D call TRBD2 (5 bases). Germline values: CDR1 LNHDA, CDR2 SQIVND (reference sequence). This CDR3 contains 15 residues. V lost 1 base, J lost 6 bases, and 12 bases lay in between. The complete variable domain, with remaining parts taken from reference TRBV19 and TRBJ2-2, reads DGGITQSPKYLFRKEGQNVTLSCEQNLNHDAMYWYRQDPGQGLRLIYYSQIVNDFQKGDIAEGYSVSREKKESFPLTVTSAQKNPTAFYLCASSIGELIAGELFFGEGSRLTVL.

With respect to this clone: Other DNA sequences in this sample translate to the same CDR3. The V call is TRBV19, the J call TRBJ2-3; the D gene is possibly TRBD1 (6 bases). The CDR3 has 15 amino acids. Trimming pared 3 bases from V and 2 bases from J, leaving 12 bases between. The germline V gene has CDR1 LNHDA and CDR2 SQIVND (reference sequence). The CDR3 nucleotides are TGTGCCAGTAGTATCGGTCAGGGGCCCACAGATACGCAGTATTTT. Amino acid sequence: CASSIGQGPTDTQYF.

CDR3 sequence (DNA): TGTGCCAGCAGCTTAAACCCCACCAGCGGGCGGGAGACCCAGTACTTC. This gives the protein CASSLNPTSGRETQYF. The genes are TRBV11-2 and TRBJ2-5; D is perhaps TRBD2 (6 bases). V was pared by 2 bases and J by 5 bases, with 18 bases between. The germline V gene encodes CDR1 SGHAT and CDR2 FQNNGV. The CDR3 is 16 amino acids.

The chain joins TRBV15 to TRBJ1-2; D not resolved. CDR3 length: 15 amino acids. Trimming removed 0 bases at V and 3 bases at J, with 11 bases between. The germline CDR1 and CDR2 sequences are LNHNV and YYDKDF (reference sequence). The CDR3 sequence: CATSRDRSRDYGYTF. As DNA, the CDR3 is TGTGCCACCAGCAGAGATCGCTCAAGGGACTATGGCTACACCTTC.

This chain connects TRBV5-6 to TRBJ1-2, with 9 nucleotides matching TRBD1. The trim removed 6 bases at V and 5 bases at J, leaving 8 bases unmatched. Germline V gene sequence: CDR1 SGHDT, CDR2 YYEEEE. This CDR3 spans 14 amino acids. The DNA for the CDR3 is TGTGCCAGCACCCCAGGCGGACAGGGGTATGGCTACACCTTC. Amino acid sequence: CASTPGGQGYGYTF. Supplemented by reference TRBV5-6 and TRBJ1-2, the full variable domain reads DAGVTQSPTHLIKTRGQQVTLRCSPKSGHDTVSWYQQALGQGPQFIFQYYEEEERQRGNFPDRFSGHQFPNYSSELNVNALLLGDSALYLCASTPGGQGYGYTFGSGTRLTVV.